One and the same sample provided the 21 T cell receptor beta chains below, sequenced in a study of response to subunit inactivated influenza vaccine. TCRdb recomputed calls from the RT-PCR reads with MiXCR, one row per CDR3 protein. In the table there are about 520,000 distinct CDR3 sequences, roughly 7.6% of which are singletons. Sequenced material: PBMCs from blood, taken around 25 months after vaccination. Receptors were obtained from a man aged 50 to 75 who received an inactivated influenza vaccine.

This clonotype was seen only a few times. V and J are TRBV9 and TRBJ1-5; D is undetermined. The CDR3 extends over 14 amino acids. The germline V gene has CDR1 SGDLS and CDR2 YYNGEE. V was clipped by 3 bases and J by 0 bases, with 7 bases between them. The CDR3 DNA reads TGTGCCAGCAGCGACGGGAATAGCAATCAGCCCCAGCATTTT. As protein: CASSDGNSNQPQHF.

This clonotype was picked up a small number of times. The chain employs TRBV11-2 and TRBJ2-5, with unresolved D. In germline, CDR1 is SGHAT, CDR2 FQNNGV. The CDR3 has 17 amino acids. The germline V and J ends were trimmed by 5 bases and 3 bases, with 22 bases remaining between them. The CDR3 region has the DNA TGTGCCAGCAGCCCCGGCATAGGGCACGAACTTAAAGAGACCCAGTACTTC. Its protein product is CASSPGIGHELKETQYF.

CDR3 residues: CSAYRVAGGNTIYF. In nucleotides, the CDR3 is TGCAGTGCCTACAGGGTGGCCGGTGGAAACACCATATATTTT. This chain joins TRBV20-1 and TRBJ1-3; TRBD1 might be the D (6 bases). This CDR3 is 14 amino acids long. Germline assignment: CDR1 DFQATT and CDR2 SNEGSKA (reference sequence). Trimming shortened V by 6 bases and J by 3 bases, and 15 bases separated the two germline ends.

This clonotype was counted at least ten times. Possible read error: a much larger clone is one base away. The chain has TRBV5-5 and TRBJ2-3; D is unclear. Germline CDR1 is SGHKS and CDR2 is YYEKEE (reference sequence). The CDR3 is made up of 12 amino acids. Deletions cut 2 bases from V and 5 bases from J, with 6 bases between. The chain's CDR3 is CASSLGIDTQYF. The CDR3 nucleotides are TGTGCCAGCAGCTTAGGCATAGATACGCAGTATTTT. The complete variable domain, with remaining parts taken from reference TRBV5-5 and TRBJ2-3, reads DAGVTQSPTHLIKTRGQQVTLRCSPISGHKSVSWYQQVLGQGPQFIFQYYEKEERGRGNFPDRFSARQFPNYSSELNVNALLLGDSALYLCASSLGIDTQYFGPGTRLTVL.

The rearrangement uses TRBV10-3 and TRBJ2-7; D is possibly TRBD2 (7 bases). The CDR3 has 14 amino acids. Germline values: CDR1 ENHRY, CDR2 SYGVKD. Trimming took off 0 bases at V and 7 bases at J, with 13 bases between the two ends. CDR3 in DNA: TGTGCCATCAGTGAGTCCGCGCGGGGGCGGGAGCAGTACTTC. Its translation is CAISESARGREQYF.

The chain combines TRBV10-2 with TRBJ1-2; 7 nucleotides agree with TRBD1. This CDR3 has 13 residues. The V segment lost 6 bases and the J segment 6 bases; nucleotides outside the gene matches: 7. Germline-derived CDR1 and CDR2 are WSHSY and SAAADI. The CDR3 here is CASSHGTADGYTF. The CDR3 coding sequence is TGCGCCAGCAGCCACGGGACAGCCGATGGCTACACCTTC.

This clonotype was counted between two and nine times. The chain combines TRBV4-2 with TRBJ2-3, with unresolved D. Germline loops: CDR1 LGHNA, CDR2 YNFKEQ. V was pared by 0 bases and J by 4 bases, with 17 bases between. This CDR3 is 17 amino acids long. In DNA, the CDR3 is TGTGCCAGCAGCCAAGATTTAGAGATCCCGGGCCCAGATACGCAGTATTTT. It codes for CASSQDLEIPGPDTQYF.

The genes are TRBV5-1 and TRBJ2-7; TRBD1 aligns across 11 bases. CDR1 is SGHRS, CDR2 YFSETQ, per germline. There are 15 residues in the CDR3. The junction had 7 bases not matched to a gene; V was cut back by 4 bases and J by 4 bases. CDR3 in amino acids: CASSTGTGGIYEQYF. CDR3 DNA sequence: TGCGCCAGCAGCACCGGGACAGGGGGAATATACGAGCAGTACTTC. Using reference TRBV5-1 and TRBJ2-7 for the parts outside the CDR3, the full variable domain is KAGVTQTPRYLIKTRGQQVTLSCSPISGHRSVSWYQQTPGQGLQFLFEYFSETQRNKGNFPGRFSGRQFSNSRSEMNVSTLELGDSALYLCASSTGTGGIYEQYFGPGTRLTVT.

This chain connects TRBV28 to TRBJ2-2; 7 bases are a match to TRBD2. The V segment lost 9 bases and the J segment 8 bases; nucleotides outside the gene matches: 12. The length of the CDR3 is 14 residues. The V gene's germline CDR1 is MDHEN and CDR2 SYDVKM. The CDR3 coding sequence is TGTGCCAGTCGATGGGAGGGGCGCCGGGGGGAGCTGTTTTTT. This gives the protein CASRWEGRRGELFF. The full variable domain, its missing parts supplied by reference TRBV28 and TRBJ2-2, is DVKVTQSSRYLVKRTGEKVFLECVQDMDHENMFWYRQDPGLGLRLIYFSYDVKMKEKGDIPEGYSVSREKKERFSLILESASTNQTSMYLCASRWEGRRGELFFGEGSRLTVL.

This clonotype was seen ten or more times. This chain uses TRBV5-1 with TRBJ2-5; TRBD1 matches at 9 bases. Per germline, CDR1 SGHRS and CDR2 YFSETQ. Trimming removed 0 bases from V and 5 bases from J; junction bases left unmatched: 8. CDR3 length: 16 amino acids. The CDR3 spells CASSLGGQGTYETQYF. The DNA of the CDR3 is TGCGCCAGCAGCTTGGGGGGACAGGGTACCTATGAGACCCAGTACTTC.

The chain carries TRBV27 and TRBJ2-7, with unresolved D. Germline values: CDR1 MNHEY, CDR2 SMNVEV (reference sequence). The CDR3 spans 16 residues. Trimming pared 2 bases from V and 2 bases from J, leaving 16 bases between. CDR3 DNA sequence: TGTGCCAGCAGTTTAAATTCGTTCGGTCGGACCTACGAGCAGTACTTC. Protein sequence: CASSLNSFGRTYEQYF.

This clonotype turned up a few times. The V call is TRBV14, the J call TRBJ2-1; D might be TRBD1 (5 bases). The CDR3 runs 13 residues. Trimming took 2 bases from V and 9 from J, leaving 11 bases between them. Germline loops: CDR1 SGHDN, CDR2 FVKESK. CDR3 nucleotides: TGTGCCAGCAGCCAACAGGGTTTCGGTGAGCAGTTCTTC. Residues: CASSQQGFGEQFF.

This clonotype was counted a few times. The J gene is TRBJ2-2, the V gene TRBV7-9; 9 bases match TRBD2. V was clipped by 7 bases and J by 5 bases; unmatched bases: 5. The CDR3 length is 14 residues. Germline CDR1 is SEHNR and CDR2 is FQNEAQ (reference sequence). CDR3 region: CASTKGLATGELFF. CDR3 DNA: TGTGCCAGCACTAAGGGACTAGCTACCGGGGAGCTGTTTTTT.

This clonotype appeared many times. The J gene is TRBJ2-7, the V gene TRBV28; D is perhaps TRBD1 (6 bases). Germline V CDR1 and CDR2: MDHEN, SYDVKM. The CDR3 totals 12 residues. V was shortened by 3 bases and J by 4 bases, with 7 bases between the two germline ends. CDR3 DNA sequence: TGTGCCAGCAGTTTGGGACATTACGAGCAGTACTTC. It encodes CASSLGHYEQYF.

The gene calls are TRBV11-2 and TRBJ2-1; D uncertain. The V and J ends lost 3 bases and 10 bases respectively, with 10 bases between them. In germline, CDR1 is SGHAT, CDR2 FQNNGV. The CDR3 totals 12 residues. Here the CDR3 DNA reads TGTGCCAGCAGCTTTGCGACCCTAGAGCAGTTCTTC. Translating gives CASSFATLEQFF.

The V and J genes are TRBV15 and TRBJ2-2, with D perhaps assigned TRBD1 or TRBD2 (6 bases each). The CDR3 spans 14 residues. The germline CDR1 and CDR2 sequences are LNHNV and YYDKDF (reference sequence). Trimming shortened V by 3 bases and J by 6 bases, and 11 bases separated the two germline ends. The CDR3 reads CATSRTGAPGELFF. CDR3 DNA: TGTGCCACCAGCAGGACGGGGGCCCCCGGGGAGCTGTTTTTT.

Many counts were recorded for this clonotype. The rearrangement links TRBV9 to TRBJ2-5, with D possibly being TRBD1 (5 bases). V lost 0 bases, J lost 5 bases, and 14 bases lay in between. This CDR3 has 15 amino acids. The V gene's germline CDR1 is SGDLS and CDR2 YYNGEE. CDR3 amino acids: CASSVEGAFGETQYF. Here the CDR3 DNA reads TGTGCCAGCAGCGTAGAAGGGGCGTTCGGGGAGACCCAGTACTTC. The variable domain in full, completed from reference TRBV9 and TRBJ2-5, reads DSGVTQTPKHLITATGQRVTLRCSPRSGDLSVYWYQQSLDQGLQFLIQYYNGEERAKGNILERFSAQQFPDLHSELNLSSLELGDSALYFCASSVEGAFGETQYFGPGTRLLVL.

The chain joins TRBV30 to TRBJ2-7, with TRBD1 identical over 8 bases. Losses at the gene ends were 4 bases for V and 7 bases for J; bases not matched to a gene: 9. The CDR3 spans 13 residues. CDR1 is GTSNPN, CDR2 SVGIG, per germline (reference sequence). The CDR3 DNA reads as TGTGCCTGGAATCTCCAGGGGGCCAGTGAGCAGTACTTC. It translates to CAWNLQGASEQYF.

This clonotype was recorded many times. The chain links TRBV6-1 to TRBJ2-2; D not certain. Trimming cost V 5 bases and J 6 bases, with 16 bases left between them. The CDR3 sequence is 15 residues long. Germline values: CDR1 MNHNS, CDR2 SASEGT. The CDR3 is CASSPLSAGSGELFF. The CDR3 coding sequence is TGTGCCAGCAGTCCCTTATCCGCTGGGTCCGGGGAGCTGTTTTTT.

The chain combines TRBV20-1 with TRBJ2-3; TRBD2 matches 12 bases. V shed 0 bases, J shed 0 bases, and the junction held 13 bases outside the gene matches. This CDR3 has 20 residues. The germline V gene has CDR1 DFQATT and CDR2 SNEGSKA (reference sequence). The CDR3 DNA reads TGCAGTGCTAGAGATCATGCCGGGGCTAGCGGGAGGGAAAGCACAGATACGCAGTATTTT. Amino acid sequence: CSARDHAGASGRESTDTQYF.

This clonotype has more than one count but fewer than ten. The gene calls are TRBV5-1 and TRBJ2-7; 7 nucleotides match TRBD2. The V and J ends lost 0 bases and 4 bases, in that order; junction bases with no gene match: 4. The CDR3 is 14 amino acids. CDR1 is SGHRS, CDR2 YFSETQ, per germline. CDR3 residues: CASSLAGEGYEQYF. In nucleotides, the CDR3 is TGCGCCAGCAGCTTGGCGGGGGAGGGATACGAGCAGTACTTC.